The rows below give T cell receptor beta chains drawn from one sample of a study of shared clonotypes between healthy human individuals. Only in-frame clones appear in the TCRdb table, and some are missing; sequencing was by immunoSEQ multiplex PCR. The data contain millions of clones, over 85% of them seen just once; the ten biggest clones take up 0.13%. The sequenced sample consisted of naive CD4+ T cells sorted from blood. These receptors came from a man aged 18 to 29 in good health. Each CDR3 is given with its conserved first and last residue. A D gene is named only where the DNA matches it firmly. Some rows mark clone size as missing; the rest say once, few, many or name a class of expanded clone.

D gene: TRBD2; J gene: TRBJ2-6; clone size: -; V gene: TRBV19; CDR3 DNA: TGTGCCAGTAGTCCCTTAGCGGGAGGGACGGACGTCCTGACTTTC; CDR3 protein: CASSPLAGGTDVLTF
D gene: -; J gene: TRBJ1-2; clone size: -; V gene: TRBV29-1; CDR3 DNA: TGCAGCGTTGAAGATCGGGGCGGCCTCTATGGCTACACCTTC; CDR3 protein: CSVEDRGGLYGYTF
D gene: -; J gene: TRBJ2-5; clone size: -; V gene: TRBV5-4; CDR3 DNA: TGTGCCAGCAGCCCTGAGAGCCGCCAGACCCAGTACTTC; CDR3 protein: CASSPESRQTQYF
D gene: -; J gene: TRBJ1-6; clone size: -; V gene: TRBV15; CDR3 DNA: TGTGCCACCAGCAGAGAGAGGGCAGGAAACTATAATTCACCCCTCCACTTT; CDR3 protein: CATSRERAGNYNSPLHF
D gene: TRBD2; J gene: TRBJ2-3; clone size: -; V gene: TRBV2; CDR3 DNA: TGTGCCAGCAGTGAAGCGGGGCCGGGACTAGGCACAGATACGCAGTATTTT; CDR3 protein: CASSEAGPGLGTDTQYF
D gene: -; J gene: TRBJ1-6; clone size: -; V gene: TRBV7-9; CDR3 DNA: TGTGCCAGCAGCTTCTTAGCGCCTAATTCACCCCTCCACTTT; CDR3 protein: CASSFLAPNSPLHF
D gene: -; J gene: TRBJ2-1; clone size: -; V gene: TRBV11-1; CDR3 DNA: TGTGCCAGCAGCTTAGTCGGCGGGGACTCTCAGTTCTTC; CDR3 protein: CASSLVGGDSQFF
D gene: -; J gene: TRBJ1-1; clone size: -; V gene: TRBV5-8; CDR3 DNA: TGTGCCAGCAGCCTCGGTACTGTGAACACTGAAGCTTTCTTT; CDR3 protein: CASSLGTVNTEAFF
D gene: TRBD1; J gene: TRBJ2-7; clone size: -; V gene: TRBV7-9; CDR3 DNA: TGTGCCAGCAGCCTGGCCGGGACAGGGGTATACGAGCAGTACTTC; CDR3 protein: CASSLAGTGVYEQYF
D gene: -; J gene: TRBJ2-7; clone size: -; V gene: TRBV7-8; CDR3 DNA: TGTGCCAGCAGCTCCTCTTCGGAGCAGTACTTC; CDR3 protein: CASSSSSEQYF
D gene: -; J gene: TRBJ1-2; clone size: once; V gene: TRBV13; CDR3 DNA: TGTGCCAGCAGCTTACTCCCCTATGGCTACACCTTC; CDR3 protein: CASSLLPYGYTF
D gene: -; J gene: TRBJ1-6; clone size: -; V gene: TRBV7-9; CDR3 DNA: TGTGCCAGCAGCTTCCGGGACGGGAAGGATAATTCACCCCTCCACTTT; CDR3 protein: CASSFRDGKDNSPLHF
D gene: -; J gene: TRBJ1-1; clone size: -; V gene: TRBV28; CDR3 DNA: TGTGCCAGCAGTTTATACAGGCTCGGCACTGAAGCTTTCTTT; CDR3 protein: CASSLYRLGTEAFF
D gene: -; J gene: TRBJ2-1; clone size: -; V gene: TRBV29-1; CDR3 DNA: TGCAGCGCCGGCAGAAACAATGAGCAGTTCTTC; CDR3 protein: CSAGRNNEQFF
D gene: -; J gene: TRBJ2-7; clone size: once; V gene: TRBV7-2; CDR3 DNA: TGTGCCAGCAGCCGCGCGGGGTTGCAGGCCTCCTACGAGCAGTACTTC; CDR3 protein: CASSRAGLQASYEQYF
D gene: -; J gene: TRBJ1-2; clone size: once; V gene: TRBV28; CDR3 DNA: TGTGCCAGCAGAGGGACACAGCGGGGCTACACCTTC; CDR3 protein: CASRGTQRGYTF
D gene: TRBD2; J gene: TRBJ2-1; clone size: -; V gene: TRBV29-1; CDR3 DNA: TGCAGCGTTGTGGGACTAGCGAATGAGCAGTTCTTC; CDR3 protein: CSVVGLANEQFF
D gene: TRBD2; J gene: TRBJ2-4; clone size: -; V gene: TRBV28; CDR3 DNA: TGTGCCAGCAGCCCCGCCGGGGGGTTAGCCAAAAACATTCAGTACTTC; CDR3 protein: CASSPAGGLAKNIQYF
D gene: -; J gene: TRBJ2-1; clone size: -; V gene: TRBV19; CDR3 DNA: TGTGCCAGTAGTATTGACGGGAGAGGATACAATGAGCAGTTCTTC; CDR3 protein: CASSIDGRGYNEQFF
D gene: -; J gene: TRBJ2-7; clone size: -; V gene: TRBV5-6; CDR3 DNA: TGTGCCAGCAGCTTGAGACAGAACGAGCAGTACTTC; CDR3 protein: CASSLRQNEQYF
D gene: -; J gene: TRBJ2-2; clone size: once; V gene: TRBV27; CDR3 DNA: TGTGCCAGCAGTTTACCGGGAGCTGGGGGCCCCGGGGAGCTGTTTTTT; CDR3 protein: CASSLPGAGGPGELFF
D gene: -; J gene: TRBJ1-1; clone size: -; V gene: TRBV5-1; CDR3 DNA: TGCGCCAGCAGCAAGACAGGTTACACACTAGAAGCTTTCTTT; CDR3 protein: CASSKTGYTLEAFF
D gene: TRBD1; J gene: TRBJ1-1; clone size: once; V gene: TRBV6-6; CDR3 DNA: TGTGCCAGCAGTTCCCAGGGGGCTGGGATCACTGAAGCTTTCTTT; CDR3 protein: CASSSQGAGITEAFF
D gene: -; J gene: TRBJ1-6; clone size: -; V gene: TRBV6-6; CDR3 DNA: TGTGCCAGCAGTCACGGGGGAACCCCTAATTCACCCCTCCACTTT; CDR3 protein: CASSHGGTPNSPLHF
D gene: -; J gene: TRBJ1-5; clone size: -; V gene: TRBV2; CDR3 DNA: TGTGCCAGTAGGGGAGAGGTTAATCAGCCCCAGCATTTT; CDR3 protein: CASRGEVNQPQHF
D gene: -; J gene: TRBJ2-5; clone size: -; V gene: TRBV10-3; CDR3 DNA: TGTGCCACCGCTCGTTACCAAGAGACCCAGTACTTC; CDR3 protein: CATARYQETQYF
D gene: -; J gene: TRBJ2-3; clone size: once; V gene: TRBV13; CDR3 DNA: TGTGCCAGCAGCACCCCCGTTGGCGGGGACAGAGATACGCAGTATTTT; CDR3 protein: CASSTPVGGDRDTQYF
D gene: TRBD2; J gene: TRBJ2-3; clone size: -; V gene: TRBV6-5; CDR3 DNA: TGTGCCAGCAGTCTTAGCGGGGGCCGCACAGATACGCAGTATTTT; CDR3 protein: CASSLSGGRTDTQYF
D gene: -; J gene: TRBJ1-2; clone size: -; V gene: TRBV18; CDR3 DNA: TGTGCCAGCTCCCCCTTCGACGCATCTAACTATGGCTACACCTTC; CDR3 protein: CASSPFDASNYGYTF
D gene: -; J gene: TRBJ1-1; clone size: -; V gene: TRBV7-9; CDR3 DNA: TGTGCCAGCAGCTCTGGAAAGGGAAGCACTGAAGCTTTCTTT; CDR3 protein: CASSSGKGSTEAFF
D gene: -; J gene: TRBJ2-7; clone size: -; V gene: TRBV6-5; CDR3 DNA: TGTGCCAGCGGGAGGGGGGGAAGCGAGCAGTACTTC; CDR3 protein: CASGRGGSEQYF
D gene: -; J gene: TRBJ1-5; clone size: once; V gene: TRBV28; CDR3 DNA: TGTGCCAGCATCCTTGGGGGGCCGGGCAATCAGCCCCAGCATTTT; CDR3 protein: CASILGGPGNQPQHF
D gene: -; J gene: TRBJ2-6; clone size: -; V gene: TRBV4-3; CDR3 DNA: TGCGCCAGCAGCCCCACGGGCTCTGGGGCCAACGTCCTGACTTTC; CDR3 protein: CASSPTGSGANVLTF
D gene: -; J gene: TRBJ2-7; clone size: once; V gene: TRBV28; CDR3 DNA: TGTGCCAGCAGTGGGCGAGGAACTAGCAGGTACGAGCAGTACTTC; CDR3 protein: CASSGRGTSRYEQYF
D gene: -; J gene: TRBJ2-7; clone size: -; V gene: TRBV6-6; CDR3 DNA: TGTGCCAGCAGTCCTCAAACAGGTTTAGAGCAGTACTTC; CDR3 protein: CASSPQTGLEQYF
D gene: TRBD2; J gene: TRBJ2-2; clone size: -; V gene: TRBV19; CDR3 DNA: TGTGCCAGTAGTACTATAGCGGGAGGGGGAGCCGGGGAGCTGTTTTTT; CDR3 protein: CASSTIAGGGAGELFF
D gene: -; J gene: TRBJ2-7; clone size: -; V gene: TRBV5-4; CDR3 DNA: TGTGCCAGCAGCTCCTCACTAGTACGCGAGCAGTACTTC; CDR3 protein: CASSSSLVREQYF
D gene: -; J gene: TRBJ2-7; clone size: -; V gene: TRBV6-1; CDR3 DNA: TGTGCCAGCAGTGAAGCGGGAATTCCCCTCTCGGTCGAGCAGTACTTC; CDR3 protein: CASSEAGIPLSVEQYF
D gene: TRBD1; J gene: TRBJ1-2; clone size: -; V gene: TRBV11-2; CDR3 DNA: TGTGCCAGCAGCCTAGGGGCAGGGGGTAGCGGCTACACCTTC; CDR3 protein: CASSLGAGGSGYTF
D gene: -; J gene: TRBJ1-2; clone size: -; V gene: TRBV4-1; CDR3 DNA: TGCGCCAGCAGCCAACGGGAGGATTCCATCAAGACTAACTATGGCTACACCTTC; CDR3 protein: CASSQREDSIKTNYGYTF
D gene: TRBD1; J gene: TRBJ1-5; clone size: few; V gene: TRBV30; CDR3 DNA: TGTGCCTGGAGGGACACAGGGGGCGTAATGGGTCAGCCCCAGCATTTT; CDR3 protein: CAWRDTGGVMGQPQHF
D gene: TRBD1; J gene: TRBJ1-4; clone size: -; V gene: TRBV30; CDR3 DNA: TGTGCCTGGAGTGTACGACAGGGGGTTGAAAAACTGTTTTTT; CDR3 protein: CAWSVRQGVEKLFF
D gene: TRBD1; J gene: TRBJ1-3; clone size: -; V gene: TRBV5-1; CDR3 DNA: TGCGCCAGCGGTGAACCGGGACAGGGATCTGGAAACACCATATATTTT; CDR3 protein: CASGEPGQGSGNTIYF
D gene: -; J gene: TRBJ1-5; clone size: -; V gene: TRBV7-9; CDR3 DNA: TGTGCCAGCAGCTTAGGACTCGATCAGCCCCAGCATTTT; CDR3 protein: CASSLGLDQPQHF
D gene: TRBD1; J gene: TRBJ1-4; clone size: -; V gene: TRBV6-6; CDR3 DNA: TGTGCCAGCAGTTTAGGGGTGACAGGGATTAATGAAAAACTGTTTTTT; CDR3 protein: CASSLGVTGINEKLFF
D gene: -; J gene: TRBJ2-2; clone size: -; V gene: TRBV5-1; CDR3 DNA: TGCGCCAGCAGCTTCGGAGAGAACACCGGGGAGCTGTTTTTT; CDR3 protein: CASSFGENTGELFF
D gene: -; J gene: TRBJ1-5; clone size: -; V gene: TRBV10-3; CDR3 DNA: TGTGCCATCAGTGACAAGGGGCTGGGCAATCAGCCCCAGCATTTT; CDR3 protein: CAISDKGLGNQPQHF
D gene: -; J gene: TRBJ2-4; clone size: -; V gene: TRBV30; CDR3 DNA: TGTGCCTGGTCTACTCGGGAAAACATTCAGTACTTC; CDR3 protein: CAWSTRENIQYF
D gene: -; J gene: TRBJ1-5; clone size: -; V gene: TRBV7-8; CDR3 DNA: TGTGCCAGCAGCTTAGTTACGCCTTCGGCTGGCAATCAGCCCCAGCATTTT; CDR3 protein: CASSLVTPSAGNQPQHF
D gene: -; J gene: TRBJ1-2; clone size: -; V gene: TRBV28; CDR3 DNA: TGTGCCAGCAGTTTGGGGGTTGGCTACACCTTC; CDR3 protein: CASSLGVGYTF
D gene: -; J gene: TRBJ1-1; clone size: -; V gene: TRBV2; CDR3 DNA: TGTGCCAGCACTGAGGCAGGCACTGAAGCTTTCTTT; CDR3 protein: CASTEAGTEAFF